This section outlines one TCR beta chain sequence together with its context. No cognate antigen has been identified for it. No base qualities exist here, and no much larger clone lies one base off it. The data belong to a study of blood T cell repertoires in COVID-19 (dated by TCRdb to the early 2020s). Regarding the study in general: Collaborator samples came from the United States, Italy and Spain and covered acute and convalescent phases of COVID-19. Where available, HLA class I and class II types were obtained from metadata supplied by the sample provider rather than from assay-based typing. A freely available public database, intended as a resource for researchers studying the immune response to SARS-CoV-2, is where the repertoires were released. Subjects who had been exposed to COVID-19, were actively infected with it, or had recovered from it provided the deeply sampled blood TCRbeta repertoires that made up the dataset. The material from the prospective study consisted of cDNA or gDNA derived from T cells, B-cell-depleted T cells, or PBMCs. Sample metadata almost always included a de-identified subject ID, COVID-19 status, age in years and sex. Samples came from the ongoing ImmuneRACE study (first 160 participants) plus 1,254 subjects from 6 global collaborators.

One collaborating source in Seattle enrolled patients during active infection and followed them longitudinally through the course of disease. Collaborating institutions collected whole blood in K2EDTA tubes following their own protocols. For TCRbeta analysis, collaborators shipped samples as frozen whole blood, isolated PBMCs, or DNA extracted from either of those sample types. Findings and caveats that apply to the study as a whole: The amount of clinical and demographic metadata varied by source and participant and was provided uncurated.

TCRbeta CDR3 regions were amplified from genomic DNA by means of the immunoSEQ Assay, a bias-controlled multiplex PCR. On the study's bioinformatics: The number of nucleated cells in each sample was estimated by amplification of reference gene primers within the assay. Sequence reads were collapsed and filtered to measure the absolute abundance of every unique TCRbeta CDR3 rearrangement. For each sample, productive Simpson clonality was calculated as the square root of Simpson's diversity index over productive rearrangements. This immuneACCESS table, as held by TCRdb, lists in-frame sequences with V and J called but not all clones. Of the missing ones, under half trace to an unresolved V gene in checked studies; the others have no known cause. Clone size and the V and J calls come from that table; the DNA yielded D and trimming. This sample lists over 70,000 clones; 78% were detected once. The ten largest clones represent less than 7% of the sample.

Sequencing was carried out using peripheral blood. This sequence originates from a man aged 65-85 years with COVID-19, enrolled during active disease.

The CDR3 sequence is CASRRAGAIETQYF. The nucleotide sequence is given as TGTGCCAGCAGGCGGGCGGGGGCGATAGAGACCCAGTACTTC. The rearranged chain carries TRBV7-2 and TRBJ2-5; the D gene is perhaps TRBD2, from 7 matching bases. In the germline V gene, CDR1 corresponds to SGHTA and CDR2 to FQGNSA. Counted from cysteine to phenylalanine, this CDR3 has 14 amino acids. Only the CDR3 DNA stays, 42 bases, in frame from base 1. A distance of 15 bases separates the germline ends of V and J, which lose 6 bases and 4 bases respectively. Supplemented by the reference TRBV7-2 and TRBJ2-5 proteins around the CDR3, the complete variable domain is GAGVSQSPSNKVTEKGKDVELRCDPISGHTALYWYRQSLGQGLEFLIYFQGNSAPDKSGLPSDRFSAERTGGSVSTLTIQRTQQEDSAVYLCASRRAGAIETQYFGPGTRLLVL.